The 6 T cell receptor beta chains below all came from one sample that was sequenced in a study of cytomegalovirus exposure and HLA in healthy donors. Both 60 Vbeta primers and 13 Jbeta primers went into the PCR. Profiling relied on immunoSEQ multiplex PCR, and the TCRdb table lists in-frame clones only, not all of them. The sample lists 99,000 or so clones; about four fifths were seen once. The sample taken for sequencing was PBMCs. The receptors originated from a female donor in good health and CMV-seropositive.

The V call is TRBV6-5, the J call TRBJ1-3, with D hard to call. The CDR3 runs 16 residues. Trimming took off 0 bases at V and 1 base at J, with 10 bases between the two ends. The germline V gene has CDR1 MNHEY and CDR2 SVGAGI. CDR3 DNA sequence: TGTGCCAGCAGTTACTCCTTTAGAGAGTCTGGAAACACCATATATTTT. This codes for CASSYSFRESGNTIYF.

Only a few counts were recorded for this clone. CDR3 region: CASSATLFNEQFF. The CDR3 region has the DNA TGTGCCAGCAGCGCCACTCTTTTCAATGAGCAGTTCTTC. J is TRBJ2-1 and V is TRBV9; D gene ambiguous. Per the germline V gene, CDR1 is SGDLS and CDR2 is YYNGEE. The V gene lost 3 bases and the J gene lost 6 bases, with 10 bases spanning the gap. The CDR3 is made up of 13 amino acids.

J is TRBJ2-5 and V is TRBV20-1, with D perhaps matching TRBD2 (6 bases). The DNA end is more similar to TRBJ2-7, so the J call may be wrong. The CDR3 consists of 11 residues. Germline lookup yields CDR1 DFQATT and CDR2 SNEGSKA (reference sequence). CDR3 DNA sequence: TGCTCAGTGGGGGGACCCCACGAGCAGTACTTC. Translation gives CSVGGPHEQYF.

This clone came up a few times. The V gene is TRBV6-6, the J gene TRBJ2-1, with TRBD2 matching 7 bases. Germline values: CDR1 MNHNY, CDR2 SVGAGI (reference sequence). The V and J ends lost 1 base and 8 bases, in that order; junction bases with no gene match: 5. The CDR3 has 14 amino acids. CDR3 DNA: TGTGCCAGCAGTTACTTGATGAGCGGGGATGAGCAGTTCTTC. Translated, it gives CASSYLMSGDEQFF.

This clone has just one count. The chain carries TRBV29-1 and TRBJ1-1; D uncertain. The CDR3 consists of 14 residues. In germline, CDR1 is SQVTM, CDR2 ANQGSEA. The V and J ends lost 0 bases and 3 bases respectively, with 11 bases between them. CDR3 residues: CSVEEGGVDTEAFF. The CDR3 region has the DNA TGCAGCGTTGAAGAAGGAGGAGTGGACACTGAAGCTTTCTTT.

The chain couples TRBV2 to TRBJ1-5; D is undetermined. Germline-derived CDR1 and CDR2 are SNHLY and FYNNEI. The CDR3 consists of 15 residues. Trimming pared 3 bases from V and 2 bases from J, leaving 11 bases between. The CDR3 sequence: CASSESGVGNQPQHF. CDR3 sequence (DNA): TGTGCCAGCAGTGAGAGTGGAGTGGGCAATCAGCCCCAGCATTTT.